This T cell receptor beta chain was observed in a study of human thymus T cells. On this clone itself: The antigen is not known.

Regarding the study as a whole: It looked as if thymic and blood repertoires used V and J genes in a biased way.

Among the donors, all were healthy Finnish infants having corrective surgery for congenital heart defects. Only four of the eight donors provided an approximately 0.5-1 mL blood sample. All available leukocytes, rather than a set cell count, yielded the blood DNA. Sequencing was performed with immunoSEQ multiplex PCR; in TCRdb, only in-frame clones are kept and a portion is missing. The sample lists about 43,000 clones; roughly 94% were seen once. This CDR3 comprises 14 residues. Deletions cut 2 bases from V and 8 bases from J, with 14 bases between. Germline assignment: CDR1 SGHTS and CDR2 YDEGEE. Source material: blood. This receptor was identified in a girl in the first two years of life with a congenital heart defect but otherwise immunologically healthy. V is TRBV5-8 and J is TRBJ2-1; D possibly corresponds to TRBD1 (6 bases). The DNA for the CDR3 is TGTGCCAGCAGCTTTGCCGGACAGAAGGATGAGCAGTTCTTC. Translated: CASSFAGQKDEQFF.